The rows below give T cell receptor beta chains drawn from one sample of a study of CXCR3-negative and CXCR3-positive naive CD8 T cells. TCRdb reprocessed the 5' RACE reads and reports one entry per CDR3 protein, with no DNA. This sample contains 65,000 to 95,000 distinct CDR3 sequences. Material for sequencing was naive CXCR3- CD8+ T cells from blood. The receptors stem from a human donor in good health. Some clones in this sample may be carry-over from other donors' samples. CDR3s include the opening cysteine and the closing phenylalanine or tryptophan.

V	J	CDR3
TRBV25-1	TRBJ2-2	CASSGAANTGELFF
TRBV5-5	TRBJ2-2	CASSLAVNTGELFF
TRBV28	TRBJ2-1	CASSLISGRKNEQFF
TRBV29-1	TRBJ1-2	CSVVSQAYYGYTF
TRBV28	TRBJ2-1	CASSSVPGARGEQFF
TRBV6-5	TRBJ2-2	CASSPPSGGNTGELFF
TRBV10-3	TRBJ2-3	CAIEAGAFFDTQYF
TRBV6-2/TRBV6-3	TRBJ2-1	CASSYSPPSVYNEQFF
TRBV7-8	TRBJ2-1	CASSVRDRVRNEQFF
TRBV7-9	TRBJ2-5	CASSPSTGVAETQYF
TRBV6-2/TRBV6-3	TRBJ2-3	CASSYRETDTQYF
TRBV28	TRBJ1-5	CASSLGEGQDYQPQHF
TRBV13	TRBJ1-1	CASSTPGTGGNGAEAFF
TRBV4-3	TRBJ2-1	CASSQEAFKGNEQFF
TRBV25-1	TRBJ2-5	CASSEGRAETQYF
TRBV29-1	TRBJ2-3	CSVPTGLGADTQYF
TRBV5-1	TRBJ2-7	CASSLAGPEQYF
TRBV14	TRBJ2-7	CASSQVWQSYEQYF
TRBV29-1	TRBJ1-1	CSVEGMGLTLEKIF
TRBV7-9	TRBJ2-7	CASSSKTSGSDEQYF
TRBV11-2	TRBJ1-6	CASTAGNSPLHF
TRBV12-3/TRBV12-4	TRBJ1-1	CASSFGLTEAFF
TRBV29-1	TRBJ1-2	CSVQNRAEIGYGYTF
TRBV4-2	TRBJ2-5	CASSQAYPQGGETQYF
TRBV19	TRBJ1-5	CASSYTGGYQPQHF
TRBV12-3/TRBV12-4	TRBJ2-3	CASVPRAADTQYF
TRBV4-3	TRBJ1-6	CASSQSPDSPLHF
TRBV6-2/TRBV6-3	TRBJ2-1	CASSEYGTSGDNEQFF
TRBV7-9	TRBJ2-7	CASSFQGTYEQYF
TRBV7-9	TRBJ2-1	CASSSLAGGHPYNEQFF
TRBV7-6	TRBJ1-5	CASSLAPGGPQHF
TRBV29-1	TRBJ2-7	CSANSGGSYEQYF
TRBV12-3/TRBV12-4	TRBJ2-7	CASSSLTSGSYEQYF
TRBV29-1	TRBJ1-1	CSVEGGDLMNTEAFF
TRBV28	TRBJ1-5	CASSPQRTGPEKSNQPQHF
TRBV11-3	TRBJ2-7	CASHENRLGPREQYF
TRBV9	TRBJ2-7	CASSVGQNSYEQYF
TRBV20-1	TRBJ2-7	CSASFRPGQGAYEQYF
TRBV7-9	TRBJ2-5	CASFLGGETQYF
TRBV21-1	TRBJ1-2	CASSNQTRRGYTF
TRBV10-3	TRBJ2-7	CAITDDNRGTYEQYF
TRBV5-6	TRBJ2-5	CASSLASGYQETQYF
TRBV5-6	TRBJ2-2	CASSLGVAVNTGELFF
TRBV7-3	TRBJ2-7	CASSLSAPDGYEQYF
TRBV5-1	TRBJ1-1	CASSWGQGVTNTEAFF
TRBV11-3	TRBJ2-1	CASSLGRYNEQFF
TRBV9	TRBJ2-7	CASSQRQGLPPYEQYF
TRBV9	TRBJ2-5	CASSVGRTQETQYF
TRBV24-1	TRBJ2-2	CATSDFGGIGGAGELFF
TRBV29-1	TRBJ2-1	CSVDPGTGWNEQFF
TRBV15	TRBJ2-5	CATSTYQETQYF
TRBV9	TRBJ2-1	CASSVGRAGGYEQFF
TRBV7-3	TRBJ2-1	CASSPKPGNEQFF
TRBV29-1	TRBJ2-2	CSVQLAGVANTGELFF
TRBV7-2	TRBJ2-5	CASSLRSGRAWETQYF
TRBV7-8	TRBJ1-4	CASSRTTALTNEKLFF
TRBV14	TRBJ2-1	CASSQGLSSYNEQFF